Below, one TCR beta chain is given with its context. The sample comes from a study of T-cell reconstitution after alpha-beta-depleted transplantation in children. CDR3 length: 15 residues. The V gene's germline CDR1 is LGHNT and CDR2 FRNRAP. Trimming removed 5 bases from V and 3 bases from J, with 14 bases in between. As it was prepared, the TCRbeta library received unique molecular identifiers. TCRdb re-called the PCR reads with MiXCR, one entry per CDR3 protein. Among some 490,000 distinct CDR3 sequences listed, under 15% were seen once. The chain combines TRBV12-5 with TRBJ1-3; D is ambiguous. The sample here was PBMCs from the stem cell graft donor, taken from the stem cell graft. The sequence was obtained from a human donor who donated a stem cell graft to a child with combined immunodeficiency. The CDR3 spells CASGPGTLGGNTIYF. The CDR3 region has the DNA TGTGCTAGTGGTCCCGGTACCTTAGGTGGAAACACCATATATTTT.